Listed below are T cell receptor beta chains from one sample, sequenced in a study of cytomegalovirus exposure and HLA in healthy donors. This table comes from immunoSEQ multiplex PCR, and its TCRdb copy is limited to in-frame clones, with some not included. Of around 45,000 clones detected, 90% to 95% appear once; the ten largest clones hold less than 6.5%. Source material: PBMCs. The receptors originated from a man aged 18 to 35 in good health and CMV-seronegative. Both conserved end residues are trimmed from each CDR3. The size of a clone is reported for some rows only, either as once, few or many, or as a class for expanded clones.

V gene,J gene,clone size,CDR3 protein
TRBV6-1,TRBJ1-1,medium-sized,ASSEVQALSEAF
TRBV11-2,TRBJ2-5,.,ASSVQGSRETQY
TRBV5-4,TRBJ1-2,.,ASSLDPGTSYGYT
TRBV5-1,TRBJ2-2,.,ASMERTGLTGELF
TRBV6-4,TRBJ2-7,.,ASSYPGGMFSYEQY
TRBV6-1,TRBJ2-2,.,ASSARLVTRLEELF
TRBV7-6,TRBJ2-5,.,ASSPIAGGPGETQY
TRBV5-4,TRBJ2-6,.,ASSQPGQRISGANVLT
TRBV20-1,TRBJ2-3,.,SASGDTQY
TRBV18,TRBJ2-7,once,ASSPTSGGDEQY
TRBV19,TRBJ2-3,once,ASSMQGYRADTQY
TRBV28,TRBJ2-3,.,ASNHGDRGPGGQY
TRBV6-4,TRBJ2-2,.,ASSETNTGELF
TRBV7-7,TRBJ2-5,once,ASSLDRVETQY
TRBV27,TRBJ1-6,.,ASSSLPTGANSPLH
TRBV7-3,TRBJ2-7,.,ASSLTKGGNEQY
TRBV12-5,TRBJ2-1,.,ASGLDGTGRNEQF
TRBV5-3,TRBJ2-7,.,ARSLSPGLAESSYEQY
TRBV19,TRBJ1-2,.,ASSIPGRDYGYT
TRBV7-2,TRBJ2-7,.,ASSFGTQYEQY
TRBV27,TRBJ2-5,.,ASRTGFQTQY
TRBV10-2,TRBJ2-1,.,ASSPEGLGLF
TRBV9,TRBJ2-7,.,ASSLLAGTYEQY
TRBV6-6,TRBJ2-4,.,ASSYVTSGGNIQY
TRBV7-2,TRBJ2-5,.,ASSPGLAVVQETQY
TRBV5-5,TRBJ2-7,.,ARQQGKPYEQY
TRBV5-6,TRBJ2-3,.,ASSYGGRTSGPLGTQY
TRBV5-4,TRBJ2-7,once,ASSLSSGEPYEQY
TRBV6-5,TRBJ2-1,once,ASSYRVGLDNEQF
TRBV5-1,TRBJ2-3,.,ASSWNRGRSTDTQY
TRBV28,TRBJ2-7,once,ASRMADRPSYEQY
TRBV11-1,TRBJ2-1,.,ASRIQGGDNEQF
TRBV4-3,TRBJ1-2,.,ASSQGGSGQGTYGYT
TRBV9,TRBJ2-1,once,ASSPTSGTSGYNEQF
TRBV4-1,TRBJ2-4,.,ASSQETSGRVGDIQY
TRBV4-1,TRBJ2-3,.,ASSQESGLAGRRSTDTQY
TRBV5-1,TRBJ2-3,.,ASSLVLAGDKDTQY
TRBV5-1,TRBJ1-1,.,ASSLQGMNTEAF
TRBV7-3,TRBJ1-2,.,ASSPESGQSGYT
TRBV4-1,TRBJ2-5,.,ASSQTGMEEETQY
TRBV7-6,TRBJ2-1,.,ASSLAGVHNEQF